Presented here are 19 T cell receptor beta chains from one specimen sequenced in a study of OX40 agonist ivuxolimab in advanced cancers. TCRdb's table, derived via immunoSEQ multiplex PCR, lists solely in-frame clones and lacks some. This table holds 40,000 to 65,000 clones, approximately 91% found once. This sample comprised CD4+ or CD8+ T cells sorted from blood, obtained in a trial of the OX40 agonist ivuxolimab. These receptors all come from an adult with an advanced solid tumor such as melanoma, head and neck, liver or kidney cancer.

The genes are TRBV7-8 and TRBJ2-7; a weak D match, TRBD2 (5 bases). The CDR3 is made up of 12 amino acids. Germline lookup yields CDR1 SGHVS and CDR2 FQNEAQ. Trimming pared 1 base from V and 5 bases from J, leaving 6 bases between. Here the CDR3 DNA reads TGTGCCAGCAGCTTAGGGCGGGACGAGCAGTACTTC. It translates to CASSLGRDEQYF.

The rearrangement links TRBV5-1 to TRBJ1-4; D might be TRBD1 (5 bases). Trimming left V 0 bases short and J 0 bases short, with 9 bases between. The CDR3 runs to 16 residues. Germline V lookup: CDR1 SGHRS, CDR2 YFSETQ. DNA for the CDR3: TGCGCCAGCAGCTTGGGAGGGGTATCAACTAATGAAAAACTGTTTTTT. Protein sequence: CASSLGGVSTNEKLFF.

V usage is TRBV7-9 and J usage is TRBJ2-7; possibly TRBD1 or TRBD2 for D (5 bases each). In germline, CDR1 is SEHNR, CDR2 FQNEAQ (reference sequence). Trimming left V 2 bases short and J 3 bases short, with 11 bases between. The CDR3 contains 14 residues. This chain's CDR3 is CASSLLPGSYEQYF. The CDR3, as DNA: TGTGCCAGCAGCTTACTACCAGGGAGCTACGAGCAGTACTTC.

CDR3 sequence reads: CATSSPRENYEQYF. CDR3 DNA: TGTGCCACCAGCTCCCCCAGGGAGAACTACGAGCAGTACTTC. V and J are TRBV15 and TRBJ2-7; D may correspond to TRBD1 or TRBD2 (5 bases each). The CDR3 covers 14 residues. Between the trimmed V and J ends, which lost 5 bases and 3 bases, there was a span of 14 bases. Germline assignment: CDR1 LNHNV and CDR2 YYDKDF (reference sequence).

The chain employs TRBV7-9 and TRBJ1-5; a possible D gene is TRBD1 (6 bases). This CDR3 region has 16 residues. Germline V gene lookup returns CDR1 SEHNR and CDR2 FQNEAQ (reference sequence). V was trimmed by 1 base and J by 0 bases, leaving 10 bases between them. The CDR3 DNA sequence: TGTGCCAGCAGCTTAGGGGGGACACTTAGCAATCAGCCCCAGCATTTT. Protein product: CASSLGGTLSNQPQHF.

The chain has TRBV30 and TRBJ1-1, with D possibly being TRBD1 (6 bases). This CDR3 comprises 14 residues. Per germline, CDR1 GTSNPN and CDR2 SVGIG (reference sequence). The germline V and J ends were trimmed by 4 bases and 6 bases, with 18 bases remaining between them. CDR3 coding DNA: TGTGCCTGGACGGGCGGGGGGCATGGCGCTGAAGCTTTCTTT. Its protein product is CAWTGGGHGAEAFF. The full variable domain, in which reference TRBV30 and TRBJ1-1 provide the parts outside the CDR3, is SQTIHQWPATLVQPVGSPLSLECTVEGTSNPNLYWYRQAAGRGLQLLFYSVGIGQISSEVPQNLSASRPQDRQFILSSKKLLLSDSGFYLCAWTGGGHGAEAFFGQGTRLTVV.

The CDR3 loop reads CASSLGGGENQPQHF. In nucleotides, the CDR3 is TGCGCCAGCAGCTTGGGGGGAGGGGAAAATCAGCCCCAGCATTTT. The V call is TRBV5-1, the J call TRBJ1-5; weak D call: TRBD1 (5 bases). The ends were cut back, 0 bases at V and 4 bases at J, with 11 bases in the middle. CDR3 length: 15 residues. The germline V gene has CDR1 SGHRS and CDR2 YFSETQ.

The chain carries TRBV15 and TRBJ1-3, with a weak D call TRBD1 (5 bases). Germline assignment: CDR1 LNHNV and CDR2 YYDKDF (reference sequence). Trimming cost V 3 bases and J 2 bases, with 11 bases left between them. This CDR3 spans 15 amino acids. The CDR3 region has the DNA TGTGCCACCAGCAGCGACAGATATACTGGAAACACCATATATTTT. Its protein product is CATSSDRYTGNTIYF.

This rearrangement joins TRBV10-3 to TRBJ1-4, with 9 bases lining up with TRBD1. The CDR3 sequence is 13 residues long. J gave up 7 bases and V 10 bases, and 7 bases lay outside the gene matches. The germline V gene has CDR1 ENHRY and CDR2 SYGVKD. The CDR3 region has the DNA TGTGCCACCAACAGGGGGCAGGGTGAAAAACTGTTTTTT. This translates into CATNRGQGEKLFF.

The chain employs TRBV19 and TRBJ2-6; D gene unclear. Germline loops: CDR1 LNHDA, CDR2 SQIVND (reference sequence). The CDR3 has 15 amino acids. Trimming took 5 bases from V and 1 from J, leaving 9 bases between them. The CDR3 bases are TGTGCCAGTAGTTTCGCCCTTTCTGGGGCCAACGTCCTGACTTTC. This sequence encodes CASSFALSGANVLTF.

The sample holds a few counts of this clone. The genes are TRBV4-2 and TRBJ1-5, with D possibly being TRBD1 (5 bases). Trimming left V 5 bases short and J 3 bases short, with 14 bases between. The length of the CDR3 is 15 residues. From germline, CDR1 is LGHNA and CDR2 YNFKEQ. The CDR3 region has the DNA TGTGCCAGCAGCGGAGGGGACGGGCACAATCAGCCCCAGCATTTT. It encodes CASSGGDGHNQPQHF.

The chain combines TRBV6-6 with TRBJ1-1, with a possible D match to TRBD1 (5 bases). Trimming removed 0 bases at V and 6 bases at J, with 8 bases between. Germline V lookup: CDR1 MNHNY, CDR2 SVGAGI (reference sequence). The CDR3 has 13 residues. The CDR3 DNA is TGTGCCAGCAGTTACTCAGGGGAGGCTGAAGCTTTCTTT. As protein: CASSYSGEAEAFF.

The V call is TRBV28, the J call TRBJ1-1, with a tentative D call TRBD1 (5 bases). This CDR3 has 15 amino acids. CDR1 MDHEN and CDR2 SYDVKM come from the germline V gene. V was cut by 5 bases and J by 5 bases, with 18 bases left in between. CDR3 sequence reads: CASSLSRGMRTEAFF. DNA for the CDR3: TGTGCCAGCAGTCTTTCCCGGGGGATGAGGACTGAAGCTTTCTTT.

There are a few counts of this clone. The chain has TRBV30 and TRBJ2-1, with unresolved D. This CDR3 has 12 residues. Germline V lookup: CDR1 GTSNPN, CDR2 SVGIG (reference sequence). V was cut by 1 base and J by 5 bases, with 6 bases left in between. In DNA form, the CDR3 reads TGTGCCTGGAGTGGGAACCACAATGAGCAGTTCTTC. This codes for CAWSGNHNEQFF.

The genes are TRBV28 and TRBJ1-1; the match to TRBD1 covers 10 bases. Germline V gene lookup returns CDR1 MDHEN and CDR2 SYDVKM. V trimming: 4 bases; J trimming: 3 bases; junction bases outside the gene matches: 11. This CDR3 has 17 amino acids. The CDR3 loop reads CASSSRTGGVWHTEAFF. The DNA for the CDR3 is TGTGCCAGCAGTTCTAGGACAGGGGGGGTTTGGCACACTGAAGCTTTCTTT.

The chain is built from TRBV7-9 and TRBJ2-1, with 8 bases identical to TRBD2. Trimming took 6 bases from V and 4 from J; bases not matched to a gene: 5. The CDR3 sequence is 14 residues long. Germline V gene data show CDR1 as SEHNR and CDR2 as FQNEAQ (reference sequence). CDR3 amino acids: CASREAGDYNEQFF. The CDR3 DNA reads TGTGCCAGCAGAGAAGCGGGAGATTACAATGAGCAGTTCTTC.

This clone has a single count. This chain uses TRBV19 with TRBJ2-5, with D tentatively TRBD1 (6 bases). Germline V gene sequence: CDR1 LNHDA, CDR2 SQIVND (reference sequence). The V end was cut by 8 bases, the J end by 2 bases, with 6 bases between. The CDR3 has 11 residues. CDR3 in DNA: TGTGCCAGTGGACAGCAAGAGACCCAGTACTTC. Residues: CASGQQETQYF.

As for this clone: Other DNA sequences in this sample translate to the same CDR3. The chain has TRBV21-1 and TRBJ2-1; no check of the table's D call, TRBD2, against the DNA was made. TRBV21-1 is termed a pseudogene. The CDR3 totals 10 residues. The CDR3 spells CASSSNEQFF. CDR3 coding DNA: TGTGCCAGCAGCAGCAATGAGCAATTCTTC.

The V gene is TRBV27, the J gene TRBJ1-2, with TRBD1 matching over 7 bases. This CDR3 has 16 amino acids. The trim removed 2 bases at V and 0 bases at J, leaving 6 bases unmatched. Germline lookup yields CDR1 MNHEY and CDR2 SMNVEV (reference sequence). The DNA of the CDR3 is TGTGCCAGCAGTTTAAAGGGGGCCTTCGCTAACTATGGCTACACCTTC. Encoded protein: CASSLKGAFANYGYTF.